This T cell receptor beta chain was sequenced in a study of identical twins. The study's findings and limits: With monozygotic twins, out-of-frame TCR alpha sharing exceeded what models estimated.

This clonotype came up a few times. Its antigen is still unknown. TCRdb redid the calling of the 5' RACE reads with MiXCR, one entry per CDR3 protein. The profile shows about 530,000 distinct CDR3 sequences, approximately 20% of them singletons. The germline V gene has CDR1 SGHAT and CDR2 FQNNGV. Trimming removed 6 bases from V and 0 bases from J; junction bases left unmatched: 6. This CDR3 region has 17 residues. The same data also contributed to another study, on yellow fever vaccine responses in identical twins.

The sequenced sample consisted of CD4+ T cells sorted from blood. This chain uses TRBV11-2 with TRBJ2-2, with 11 bases aligning to TRBD2. This TCR derives from a woman aged 18-30 years in good health. The CDR3 loop is CASRKPGLAANTGELFF. The CDR3, as DNA: TGTGCCAGCAGAAAACCGGGACTAGCGGCGAACACCGGGGAGCTGTTTTTT.